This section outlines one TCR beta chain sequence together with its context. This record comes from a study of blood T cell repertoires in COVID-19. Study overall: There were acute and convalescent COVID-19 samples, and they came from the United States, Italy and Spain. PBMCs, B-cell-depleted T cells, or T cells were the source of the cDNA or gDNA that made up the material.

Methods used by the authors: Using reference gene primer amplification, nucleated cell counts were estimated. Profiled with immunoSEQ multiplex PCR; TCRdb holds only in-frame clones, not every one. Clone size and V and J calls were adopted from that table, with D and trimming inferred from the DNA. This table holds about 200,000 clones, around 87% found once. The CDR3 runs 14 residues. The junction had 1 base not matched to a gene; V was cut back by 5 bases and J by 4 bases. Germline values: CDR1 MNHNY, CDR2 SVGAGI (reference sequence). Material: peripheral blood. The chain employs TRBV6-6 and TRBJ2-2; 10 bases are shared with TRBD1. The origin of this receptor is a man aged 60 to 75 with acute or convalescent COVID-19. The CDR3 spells CASSRTGGTGELFF. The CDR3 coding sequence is TGTGCCAGCAGTAGGACAGGGGGCACCGGGGAGCTGTTTTTT.